This T cell receptor (beta chain) emerged from a study of blood T cell repertoires in COVID-19. V lost 1 base and J lost 8; bases outside the gene matches: 7. Germline CDR1 and CDR2: SEHNR and FQNEAQ (reference sequence). There are 15 residues in the CDR3. Per the original methods: Reference gene primers were amplified, and this amplification served to estimate nucleated cell counts. Data came from immunoSEQ multiplex PCR; TCRdb stores just in-frame clones and leaves some out. For V, J and clone size, that table is used; D and trimming come from the DNA. The table has about 210,000 clones, over 70% seen once.

This TCR derives from a woman between 50 and 59 years old with acute or convalescent COVID-19. The J gene is TRBJ2-1, the V gene TRBV7-9; 8 nucleotides line up with TRBD1. Sequences were obtained from peripheral blood. CDR3 coding DNA: TGTGCCAGCAGCTTAGGGGACAGGAGGCTTGATGAGCAGTTCTTC. Protein: CASSLGDRRLDEQFF.